Sequencing of this T cell receptor beta chain was carried out in a study of cytomegalovirus exposure and HLA in healthy donors. Clones were read by immunoSEQ multiplex PCR, and TCRdb kept only the in-frame ones, dropping some. The profile shows some 150,000 clones, 86% of them singletons. A single count supports this clone. Germline V gene sequence: CDR1 SGHVS, CDR2 FNYEAQ. Between the trimmed V and J ends, which lost 5 bases and 6 bases, there was a span of 11 bases. This CDR3 region has 13 residues. This chain joins TRBV7-6 and TRBJ1-5; TRBD1 might be the D (5 bases). Sequenced material: PBMCs. The receptor was derived from a man younger than 35 in good health and CMV-seropositive. In DNA, the CDR3 is TGTGCCAGCAGCCCGAGGGGAGGTCAGCCCCAGCATTTT. It specifies CASSPRGGQPQHF.